What follows describes a single T cell receptor (beta chain). Its antigen is unidentified. Trimming shortened V by 6 bases and J by 4 bases, and 10 bases separated the two germline ends. Germline V CDR1 and CDR2: MNHEY, SVGAGI. The CDR3 contains 12 residues. This sample stems from a study of lymphopenia after photon versus proton radiotherapy. Study-wide results and limits: Only patients who died were analyzed for survival; proton advantage is unproven. Photon-treated patients lost naive T cells and TCR diversity; proton-treated stayed stable. Oligoclonal CD8+ Temra expansion after nadir drove photon patients' diversity drop.

Libraries were prepared by immunoSEQ multiplex PCR; TCRdb keeps only in-frame clonotypes and omits some of them. The repertoire holds some 70,000 clones, with over 80% as singletons. This sequence joins TRBV6-5 and TRBJ2-7, with D possibly TRBD2 on 6 matching bases. The input for sequencing was peripheral blood, taken from a patient treated with proton-based radiotherapy. This TCR came from a man older than 75 with esophageal cancer. The CDR3 sequence is CASRGGGYEQYF. CDR3 DNA: TGTGCCAGCAGAGGTGGGGGGTACGAGCAGTACTTC.